This T cell receptor (beta chain) was recovered during a study of blood T cell repertoires in COVID-19. Study information: Nucleic acid was either cDNA or gDNA, and it came from T cells, B-cell-depleted T cells, or PBMCs.

Per the original data handling: Nucleated cell number was recorded as an estimate derived from reference gene primer amplification. Clones were sequenced by immunoSEQ multiplex PCR, and TCRdb holds only the in-frame ones, with some missing. V and J calls and clone size come straight from that table; D and trimming were deduced from the DNA. The repertoire has 200,000 to 250,000 clones, 65% to 90% of them found once; the top ten carry approximately 8.6%. Losses at the gene ends were 3 bases for V and 7 bases for J; bases not matched to a gene: 5. Germline CDR1 is KGHSH and CDR2 is LQKENI. CDR3 length equals 15 residues. This study enrolled people aged about 18 to 100 from around 26 US geographic areas. Each participant's cohort was designated according to participant-reported clinical history.

The sequence came from a woman between 45 and 60 years old with acute COVID-19. Specimen: PBMCs or T cells enriched from blood (not recorded which). V usage is TRBV18 and J usage is TRBJ2-2, with 10 bases aligning to TRBD1. The CDR3 DNA reads TGTGCCAGCTCACCGTCGGGACAGGGGTTCGGGGAGCTGTTTTTT. Protein sequence: CASSPSGQGFGELFF.